The 16 T cell receptor beta chains reported below all come from one sample, sequenced in a study of cytomegalovirus exposure and HLA in healthy donors. 13 Jbeta primers and 60 Vbeta primers were used for the PCR. Here immunoSEQ multiplex PCR was the method, and the copy in TCRdb shows in-frame clones only, minus some. Here the sample table reports about 160,000 clones. The sequencing sample was made of PBMCs. The receptors derive from a woman in her sixties in good health and CMV-seronegative.

J is TRBJ2-3 and V is TRBV5-6, with D hard to call. V was shortened by 0 bases and J by 7 bases, with 6 bases between the two germline ends. The CDR3 totals 12 residues. Germline V gives CDR1 SGHDT, CDR2 YYEEEE. The CDR3 sequence is CASSLAGYTQYF. CDR3 DNA sequence: TGTGCCAGCAGCTTGGCCGGGTATACGCAGTATTTT. Full variable domain (rest looked up from reference TRBV5-6 and TRBJ2-3): DAGVTQSPTHLIKTRGQQVTLRCSPKSGHDTVSWYQQALGQGPQFIFQYYEEEERQRGNFPDRFSGHQFPNYSSELNVNALLLGDSALYLCASSLAGYTQYFGPGTRLTVL.

CDR3 coding DNA: TGTGCCAGCAGCTCACAGGTAAACGGAGACACCATATATTTT. This codes for CASSSQVNGDTIYF. The genes are TRBV5-6 and TRBJ1-3; a possible D gene is TRBD1 (5 bases). The CDR3 runs 14 residues. Between the trimmed V and J ends, which lost 3 bases and 8 bases, there was a span of 15 bases. CDR1 is SGHDT and CDR2 is YYEEEE in the germline V gene. Full variable domain (remainder filled in from reference TRBV5-6 and TRBJ1-3): DAGVTQSPTHLIKTRGQQVTLRCSPKSGHDTVSWYQQALGQGPQFIFQYYEEEERQRGNFPDRFSGHQFPNYSSELNVNALLLGDSALYLCASSSQVNGDTIYFGEGSWLTVV.

The V and J genes are TRBV19 and TRBJ2-2; a weak D match, TRBD1 (5 bases). The CDR3 runs to 14 residues. V shed 8 bases and J shed 1 base, with 11 bases lying between them. CDR1 LNHDA and CDR2 SQIVND come from the germline V gene (reference sequence). The CDR3, as DNA: TGTGCCAGTGCCCGACAGCAGAACACCGGGGAGCTGTTTTTT. This codes for CASARQQNTGELFF.

J is TRBJ2-3 and V is TRBV7-6, with TRBD2 identical over 9 bases. Trimming removed 3 bases from V and 4 bases from J; junction bases left unmatched: 8. This CDR3 region has 16 residues. The germline CDR1 and CDR2 sequences are SGHVS and FNYEAQ. In DNA, the CDR3 is TGTGCCAGCAGCTTCCCGCGGGGGGGCGGCTCAGATACGCAGTATTTT. It is translated as CASSFPRGGGSDTQYF. The variable domain in full, with the rest retrieved from reference TRBV7-6 and TRBJ2-3, is GAGVSQSPRYKVTKRGQDVALRCDPISGHVSLYWYRQALGQGPEFLTYFNYEAQQDKSGLPNDRFSAERPEGSISTLTIQRTEQRDSAMYRCASSFPRGGGSDTQYFGPGTRLTVL.

This rearrangement joins TRBV9 to TRBJ1-1; D ambiguous. V gave up 0 bases and J gave up 4 bases, with 10 bases separating them. Germline V CDR1 and CDR2: SGDLS, YYNGEE. CDR3 length: 14 amino acids. CDR3 DNA: TGTGCCAGCAGCGTAGTTGGAGTGGGCACTGAAGCTTTCTTT. Translated, it gives CASSVVGVGTEAFF. Full variable domain (missing parts from reference TRBV9 and TRBJ1-1): DSGVTQTPKHLITATGQRVTLRCSPRSGDLSVYWYQQSLDQGLQFLIQYYNGEERAKGNILERFSAQQFPDLHSELNLSSLELGDSALYFCASSVVGVGTEAFFGQGTRLTVV.

This chain links TRBV7-9 with TRBJ2-4; tentatively, D is TRBD2 (6 bases). Trimming shortened V by 4 bases and J by 6 bases, and 13 bases separated the two germline ends. Germline values: CDR1 SEHNR, CDR2 FQNEAQ (reference sequence). This CDR3 comprises 14 residues. As DNA, the CDR3 is TGTGCCAGCAGCTGGGGGGAGATCCTAAACATTCAGTACTTC. Residues: CASSWGEILNIQYF.

The chain recombines TRBV6-4 with TRBJ2-3; possible D gene TRBD2, 7 bases. This CDR3 has 15 amino acids. V was shortened by 8 bases and J by 6 bases, with 21 bases between the two germline ends. Germline CDR1 and CDR2: MRHNA and SNTAGT. CDR3 nucleotide sequence: TGTGCCAGCTTAAGCGGGGCAGGGGAGGTGGATACGCAGTATTTT. The encoded protein is CASLSGAGEVDTQYF.

The genes are TRBV11-2 and TRBJ2-4; TRBD2 aligns across 8 bases. CDR1 is SGHAT and CDR2 is FQNNGV in the germline V gene. The length of the CDR3 is 15 residues. Trimming at V came to 5 bases and at J to 9 bases, leaving 12 bases not matched to a gene. The CDR3 is CASSLGTGLGIIQYF. CDR3 coding DNA: TGTGCCAGCAGCCTAGGGACGGGACTAGGAATCATTCAGTACTTC.

The chain recombines TRBV2 with TRBJ2-3, with TRBD1 as a possible D gene (5 bases). Germline CDR1 and CDR2: SNHLY and FYNNEI. V gave up 2 bases and J gave up 4 bases, with 13 bases separating them. The CDR3 length is 15 residues. CDR3 DNA sequence: TGTGCCAGCAGTGAAATGCGGAGCAGGGCAGATACGCAGTATTTT. It yields the protein CASSEMRSRADTQYF.

The chain combines TRBV7-9 with TRBJ1-5; no clear D gene. Germline V gene data show CDR1 as SEHNR and CDR2 as FQNEAQ (reference sequence). Deletions cut 1 base from V and 2 bases from J, with 6 bases between. This CDR3 comprises 14 residues. CDR3 loop: CASSLGQGNQPQHF. The CDR3 DNA reads TGTGCCAGCAGCTTAGGGCAGGGCAATCAGCCCCAGCATTTT.

The chain employs TRBV9 and TRBJ1-2; D is unclear. Trimming took off 0 bases at V and 8 bases at J, with 14 bases between the two ends. From germline, CDR1 is SGDLS and CDR2 YYNGEE. This CDR3 region has 14 residues. CDR3 residues: CASSVAAAGVGYTF. In DNA form, the CDR3 reads TGTGCCAGCAGCGTAGCGGCAGCCGGGGTCGGCTACACCTTC. Variable domain in full (rest from reference TRBV9 and TRBJ1-2): DSGVTQTPKHLITATGQRVTLRCSPRSGDLSVYWYQQSLDQGLQFLIQYYNGEERAKGNILERFSAQQFPDLHSELNLSSLELGDSALYFCASSVAAAGVGYTFGSGTRLTVV.

The chain has TRBV19 and TRBJ2-7; D call uncertain. Looked up from germline, CDR1 is LNHDA and CDR2 is SQIVND (reference sequence). V was shortened by 4 bases and J by 0 bases, with 7 bases between the two germline ends. The CDR3 length is 13 residues. In DNA form, the CDR3 reads TGTGCCAGTAGTAAGCCGGGCTCCTACGAGCAGTACTTC. It yields the protein CASSKPGSYEQYF.

Here the CDR3 reads CAWTLLRRPSGYGDTIYF. CDR3 DNA sequence: TGTGCCTGGACCCTCTTACGTAGACCCAGCGGATACGGGGACACCATATATTTT. V is TRBV30 and J is TRBJ1-3, with D uncertain. This CDR3 has 18 residues. Per the germline V gene, CDR1 is GTSNPN and CDR2 is SVGIG (reference sequence). V lost 4 bases and J 8 bases, leaving 30 bases between the germline ends.

V usage is TRBV6-6 and J usage is TRBJ1-5; 11 bases are a match to TRBD1. From germline, CDR1 is MNHNY and CDR2 SVGAGI (reference sequence). Trimming at V came to 6 bases and at J to 5 bases, leaving 6 bases not matched to a gene. This CDR3 is 15 amino acids long. CDR3 in amino acids: CASSPDRGRDQPQHF. The CDR3 DNA reads TGTGCCAGCAGCCCGGACAGGGGGCGAGATCAGCCCCAGCATTTT.

The chain recombines TRBV18 with TRBJ2-1; D may be TRBD2 (6 bases). The length of the CDR3 is 15 residues. Germline CDR1 reads KGHSH; CDR2 reads LQKENI. Trimming pared 3 bases from V and 9 bases from J, leaving 18 bases between. CDR3 sequence reads: CASSPSAGWRGEQFF. The CDR3 nucleotides read TGTGCCAGCTCACCCTCAGCGGGCTGGCGCGGTGAGCAGTTCTTC. The variable domain in full, with the rest retrieved from reference TRBV18 and TRBJ2-1, is NAGVMQNPRHLVRRRGQEARLRCSPMKGHSHVYWYRQLPEEGLKFMVYLQKENIIDESGMPKERFSAEFPKEGPSILRIQQVVRGDSAAYFCASSPSAGWRGEQFFGPGTRLTVL.

The chain combines TRBV4-1 with TRBJ1-3; D might be TRBD1 (5 bases). CDR3 length: 15 amino acids. V gave up 5 bases and J gave up 0 bases, with 11 bases separating them. CDR1 and CDR2 (germline): MGHRA, YSYEKL. The CDR3 bases are TGCGCCAGCAGCTCGGACATACGCTCTGGAAACACCATATATTTT. Its translation is CASSSDIRSGNTIYF.